The rows below give T cell receptor beta chains drawn from one sample of a study of siplizumab effects on memory and regulatory T cells. Sequencing was performed with immunoSEQ multiplex PCR; in TCRdb, only in-frame clones are kept and a portion is missing. The sample carries 75,000 to 100,000 clones, roughly 94% recorded once. The specimen was non-Treg CD4+ T cells sorted from blood. The source of these receptors is a human donor in good health. CDR3s leave out the opening cysteine and the closing phenylalanine or tryptophan.

J gene: TRBJ2-3
V gene: TRBV28
CDR3 protein: ASSRQGGVTDTQY

J gene: TRBJ2-1
V gene: TRBV15
CDR3 protein: ATITVGTGYNEQF

J gene: TRBJ1-6
V gene: TRBV4-1
CDR3 protein: ASSQRGLNSPLH

J gene: TRBJ2-1
V gene: TRBV19
CDR3 protein: ASSTYGGNGPNEQF

J gene: TRBJ2-1
V gene: TRBV15
CDR3 protein: ATSRSPLSSYNEQF

J gene: TRBJ1-4
V gene: TRBV5-1
CDR3 protein: ASSLAWGEKLF

J gene: TRBJ2-3
V gene: TRBV7-8
CDR3 protein: ASSFSGLSTDTQY

J gene: TRBJ2-1
V gene: TRBV9
CDR3 protein: ASSGPTSGRGEQF

J gene: TRBJ2-3
V gene: TRBV28
CDR3 protein: ASSFSGSTDTQY

J gene: TRBJ1-2
V gene: TRBV6-5
CDR3 protein: ASSAYRAEGYT

J gene: TRBJ1-5
V gene: TRBV5-1
CDR3 protein: ASSPVGIGQPQH

J gene: TRBJ2-7
V gene: TRBV28
CDR3 protein: ASSLPRTSGSTGEQY

J gene: TRBJ1-5
V gene: TRBV7-2
CDR3 protein: ASSLAGAGQPQH

J gene: TRBJ1-1
V gene: TRBV7-9
CDR3 protein: ASSLVEDWAEAF

J gene: TRBJ2-7
V gene: TRBV5-1
CDR3 protein: ASSLDHHSNEQY

J gene: TRBJ2-5
V gene: TRBV27
CDR3 protein: ASSLRGWETQY

J gene: TRBJ2-2
V gene: TRBV6-5
CDR3 protein: ASRSDREITGELF

J gene: TRBJ1-1
V gene: TRBV7-8
CDR3 protein: ASSVRDRLLMNTEAF

J gene: TRBJ2-7
V gene: TRBV28
CDR3 protein: ASSFTRAGKRGSYEQY

J gene: TRBJ2-1
V gene: TRBV4-1
CDR3 protein: ASSQVLQVNNEQF

J gene: TRBJ2-1
V gene: TRBV2
CDR3 protein: ASSRTSGMYHEQF

J gene: TRBJ2-7
V gene: TRBV6-4
CDR3 protein: ASSQYLGGPYEQY

J gene: TRBJ2-6
V gene: TRBV11-3
CDR3 protein: ASSSGGSGANVLT

J gene: TRBJ1-2
V gene: TRBV30
CDR3 protein: AWRQGSGYGYT

J gene: TRBJ1-1
V gene: TRBV10-3
CDR3 protein: AISEDGGSAEAF

J gene: TRBJ2-1
V gene: TRBV11-2
CDR3 protein: ASSSAQRASGRYNEQF

J gene: TRBJ1-1
V gene: TRBV30
CDR3 protein: AWNRQGQPEAF

J gene: TRBJ2-1
V gene: TRBV7-2
CDR3 protein: ASSLAFGSSYNEQF

J gene: TRBJ1-6
V gene: TRBV15
CDR3 protein: ATSRDAGYSGSPLH